The 32 T cell receptor beta chains given below trace back to one sample, sequenced in a study of T-cell memory formation after mild COVID-19. TCRdb reanalysed the 5' RACE reads using MiXCR and keeps one entry per CDR3 protein. The sample contains 470,000 or so distinct CDR3 sequences, about 23% of which appear only once. The material sequenced was PBMCs or a T cell subset sorted from them (not recorded which). Every receptor here comes from an adult woman who had mild COVID-19 (a few samples of this study predate the infection). Cell type and time point are not known.

The V call is TRBV5-4, the J call TRBJ1-4; 12 bases are shared with TRBD1. Germline loops: CDR1 SGHNT, CDR2 YYREEE (reference sequence). With 2 bases clipped from V and 8 bases from J, the junction kept 4 bases outside the gene matches. The CDR3 runs 15 residues. The CDR3 spells CASSFGTGGGEKLFF. The CDR3 nucleotides read TGTGCCAGCAGCTTCGGGACAGGGGGCGGCGAAAAACTGTTTTTT. The full variable domain, completed using reference TRBV5-4 and TRBJ1-4, is ETGVTQSPTHLIKTRGQQVTLRCSSQSGHNTVSWYQQALGQGPQFIFQYYREEENGRGNFPPRFSGLQFPNYSSELNVNALELDDSALYLCASSFGTGGGEKLFFGSGTQLSVL.

The V gene is TRBV6-6, the J gene TRBJ2-4; 8 nucleotides match TRBD2. This CDR3 contains 15 residues. Germline V gene lookup returns CDR1 MNHNY and CDR2 SVGAGI (reference sequence). Germline trimming cut 6 bases from V and 3 bases from J; bases unmatched to any gene: 7. The CDR3 DNA sequence: TGTGCCAGCAGACAGGGACTAGGGGGCAAAAACATTCAGTACTTC. Translated: CASRQGLGGKNIQYF.

A few counts support this clonotype. The rearrangement joins TRBV10-3 to TRBJ2-7, with 8 bases that match TRBD1. The CDR3 totals 14 residues. The trim removed 6 bases at V and 1 base at J, leaving 5 bases unmatched. CDR1 is ENHRY, CDR2 SYGVKD, per germline. The CDR3 loop is CAIRSRGQSYEQYF. In nucleotides, the CDR3 is TGTGCCATCAGGAGCAGGGGGCAGTCCTACGAGCAGTACTTC.

The chain combines TRBV4-3 with TRBJ1-3; TRBD1 matches 7 bases. Trimming at V came to 3 bases and at J to 1 base, leaving 3 bases not matched to a gene. The CDR3 is made up of 15 amino acids. In germline, CDR1 is LGHNA, CDR2 YSLEER. The CDR3 reads CASSQGQSSGNTIYF. For the CDR3, the DNA is TGCGCCAGCAGCCAGGGACAGTCTTCTGGAAACACCATATATTTT.

The chain joins TRBV28 to TRBJ2-1; 11 bases agree with TRBD1. V shed 6 bases, J shed 8 bases, and the junction held 9 bases outside the gene matches. CDR3 length equals 15 residues. The germline V gene has CDR1 MDHEN and CDR2 SYDVKM. DNA of the CDR3: TGTGCCAGCAGCCCTTTCAAGGACAGGGGGCATGAGCAGTTCTTC. This encodes CASSPFKDRGHEQFF.

This clonotype was seen only a few times. The gene calls are TRBV25-1 and TRBJ2-2, with TRBD1 identical over 9 bases. Unmatched junction bases numbered 6, after V lost 8 bases and J lost 5 bases. CDR1 is MGHDK, CDR2 SYGVNS, per germline. CDR3 length: 14 amino acids. CDR3 nucleotide sequence: TGTGCCAGCCGGGGACAGGGAGATACCGGGGAGCTGTTTTTT. This translates into CASRGQGDTGELFF.

V gene TRBV4-3 combines with J gene TRBJ2-7; 7 nucleotides line up with TRBD1. The CDR3 has 14 residues. V trimming: 2 bases; J trimming: 2 bases; junction bases outside the gene matches: 3. Germline CDR1 LGHNA, CDR2 YSLEER. CDR3: CASSQIQGTYEQYF. The CDR3 nucleotides are TGCGCCAGCAGCCAAATACAGGGGACCTACGAGCAGTACTTC.

This clonotype has at least ten counts. For the CDR3, the DNA is TGTGCCAGCAGAGATCCAGCGGGAGGGACCTACGAGCAGTACTTC. Translating gives CASRDPAGGTYEQYF. The chain uses TRBV7-8 and TRBJ2-7; 10 bases are shared with TRBD2. Germline CDR1 is SGHVS and CDR2 is FQNEAQ. This CDR3 spans 15 amino acids. The trim removed 6 bases at V and 2 bases at J, leaving 7 bases unmatched.

This chain connects TRBV12-3 or TRBV12-4 to TRBJ1-5, with a possible D match to TRBD1 (5 bases). The CDR3 sequence is 16 residues long. V gave up 1 base and J gave up 8 bases, with 18 bases separating them. The CDR3 here is CASSLEPGPQREPQHF. Here the CDR3 DNA reads TGTGCCAGCAGTTTAGAACCGGGACCCCAAAGGGAGCCCCAGCATTTT.

J is TRBJ2-5 and V is TRBV23-1; 10 bases match TRBD1. TRBV23-1 is an ORF, with its function uncertain. Trimming took 7 bases from V and 9 from J; bases not matched to a gene: 14. This CDR3 has 15 amino acids. CDR3 DNA: TGCGCCAGCACCCCCGCCGGGACAGGGGTCTTGGCCCAGTACTTC. Translated, it gives CASTPAGTGVLAQYF.

This clonotype appeared many times. V usage is TRBV9 and J usage is TRBJ2-5; D may be TRBD1 or TRBD2 (5 bases each). This CDR3 is 15 amino acids long. Trimming stripped 4 bases from V and 5 bases from J, with 18 bases between. Looked up from germline, CDR1 is SGDLS and CDR2 is YYNGEE. CDR3 nucleotides: TGTGCCAGCAGCCTCGGGACGGTTACGGGGGAGACCCAGTACTTC. It encodes CASSLGTVTGETQYF. Variable domain in full (rest from reference TRBV9 and TRBJ2-5): DSGVTQTPKHLITATGQRVTLRCSPRSGDLSVYWYQQSLDQGLQFLIQYYNGEERAKGNILERFSAQQFPDLHSELNLSSLELGDSALYFCASSLGTVTGETQYFGPGTRLLVL.

This chain joins TRBV5-1 and TRBJ2-7, with TRBD2 matching over 9 bases. The trim removed 4 bases at V and 5 bases at J, leaving 16 bases unmatched. The CDR3 is 17 amino acids. Germline-derived CDR1 and CDR2 are SGHRS and YFSETQ. In nucleotides, the CDR3 is TGCGCCAGCAGCACGCCGGCCCCCGGGACTAGCCACAACGAGCAGTACTTC. Protein: CASSTPAPGTSHNEQYF.

The chain uses TRBV6-1 and TRBJ1-5; the D is unclear. CDR3 length: 13 residues. The V end lost 7 bases, the J end lost 1 base, and 8 bases lay between the germline ends. From germline, CDR1 is MNHNS and CDR2 SASEGT. CDR3 protein: CASMWESNQPQHF. CDR3 DNA sequence: TGTGCCAGCATGTGGGAGAGCAATCAGCCCCAGCATTTT.

This clonotype was counted between two and nine times. The CDR3 sequence is CSASSEGISYEQYF. In DNA, the CDR3 is TGCAGTGCTAGTTCGGAGGGCATCTCCTACGAGCAGTACTTC. The J gene is TRBJ2-7, the V gene TRBV20-1, with D perhaps TRBD2 (6 bases). The CDR3 runs 14 residues. CDR1 and CDR2 (germline): DFQATT, SNEGSKA (reference sequence). Trimming pared 3 bases from V and 0 bases from J, leaving 12 bases between.

The rearrangement joins TRBV4-3 to TRBJ2-1, with TRBD2 matching over 13 bases. Germline V gene data show CDR1 as LGHNA and CDR2 as YSLEER. With V trimmed by 4 bases and J by 10 bases, 10 bases remained unmatched. The CDR3 is 16 residues long. In DNA, the CDR3 is TGCGCCAGCAGCCCCGAAGGACTAGCGGGAGCAAACGAGCAGTTCTTC. Translating it yields CASSPEGLAGANEQFF.

The CDR3 loop is CSVAVVESYNEQFF. As DNA, the CDR3 is TGCAGCGTTGCGGTAGTGGAATCCTACAATGAGCAGTTCTTC. The chain recombines TRBV29-1 with TRBJ2-1; D remains unclear. V was trimmed by 4 bases and J by 1 base, leaving 11 bases between them. This CDR3 has 14 residues. Germline V gene lookup returns CDR1 SQVTM and CDR2 ANQGSEA.

The chain combines TRBV20-1 with TRBJ2-1; perhaps TRBD1 as D (6 bases). The CDR3 covers 11 residues. CDR1 and CDR2 from the germline V gene are DFQATT and SNEGSKA (reference sequence). V was trimmed by 6 bases and J by 5 bases, leaving 8 bases between them. The CDR3 protein is CSARQDNEQFF. The CDR3 bases are TGCAGTGCGAGACAGGACAATGAGCAGTTCTTC.

The CDR3 spells CASSLVGQGNTDTQYF. CDR3 coding DNA: TGTGCCAGCAGCTTAGTTGGACAGGGAAACACAGATACGCAGTATTTT. The chain has TRBV11-2 and TRBJ2-3, with 8 positions matching TRBD1. CDR1 and CDR2 from the germline V gene are SGHAT and FQNNGV. J was trimmed by 2 bases and V by 1 base; bases with no gene match: 5. The CDR3 is 16 residues long.

The rearrangement joins TRBV29-1 to TRBJ2-7; 8 bases are shared with TRBD1. J lost 3 bases, V lost 7 bases, and 5 bases had no gene match. Germline values: CDR1 SQVTM, CDR2 ANQGSEA. The CDR3 is 12 residues long. Written as DNA, the CDR3 is TGCAGCGCAGGGACAGGTATCTACGAGCAGTACTTC. It encodes CSAGTGIYEQYF.

This rearrangement joins TRBV24-1 to TRBJ2-5; TRBD1 agrees at 12 bases. V gave up 4 bases and J gave up 2 bases; unmatched junction bases: 7. Germline V gives CDR1 KGHDR, CDR2 SFDVKD. The CDR3 extends over 17 amino acids. CDR3 sequence: CATSEGQGAFRQETQYF. CDR3 nucleotides: TGTGCCACCAGTGAGGGACAGGGGGCTTTTAGGCAAGAGACCCAGTACTTC.

The gene calls are TRBV7-9 and TRBJ2-1; D possibly uses TRBD1 or TRBD2 (5 bases each). Trimming stripped 5 bases from V and 4 bases from J, with 12 bases between. The CDR3 contains 14 residues. Germline V gives CDR1 SEHNR, CDR2 FQNEAQ (reference sequence). The CDR3 is CASSPWDRYNEQFF. DNA for the CDR3: TGTGCCAGCAGCCCCTGGGACCGATACAATGAGCAGTTCTTC.

Only a few counts were recorded for this clonotype. The J gene is TRBJ2-7, the V gene TRBV12-3 or TRBV12-4, with no clear D. The length of the CDR3 is 11 residues. Trimming took off 1 base at V and 8 bases at J, with 6 bases between the two ends. This CDR3 is CASSLESKQYF. Here the CDR3 DNA reads TGTGCCAGCAGTTTAGAGTCTAAGCAGTACTTC.

The chain is built from TRBV12-3 or TRBV12-4 and TRBJ1-4, with a weak D call TRBD1 (5 bases). The V and J ends lost 5 bases and 8 bases respectively, with 15 bases between them. CDR3 length equals 14 residues. The CDR3 DNA sequence: TGTGCCAGCAGTCAACAGGTCATCAGCGAAAAACTGTTTTTT. Translating it yields CASSQQVISEKLFF.

The chain employs TRBV6-5 and TRBJ1-6, with 9 bases aligning to TRBD1. This CDR3 has 18 residues. Germline V lookup: CDR1 MNHEY, CDR2 SVGAGI. Trimming cost V 0 bases and J 5 bases; bases outside gene matches: 8. The DNA for the CDR3 is TGTGCCAGCAGTTACTCCCGGACAGGGGTGAGCAATAATTCACCCCTCCACTTT. It yields the protein CASSYSRTGVSNNSPLHF.

V usage is TRBV24-1 and J usage is TRBJ2-2; the D gene could be TRBD1 or TRBD2 (5 bases each). The CDR3 consists of 20 residues. Trimming cost V 6 bases and J 5 bases, with 30 bases left between them. Germline loops: CDR1 KGHDR, CDR2 SFDVKD. This CDR3 reads CATSPRGHLEGWGPTGELFF. DNA of the CDR3: TGTGCCACCAGTCCCCGGGGCCATTTAGAGGGGTGGGGACCGACCGGGGAGCTGTTTTTT.

This clonotype showed up just a few times. This chain links TRBV20-1 with TRBJ2-4; D remains ambiguous. The CDR3 spans 13 residues. CDR1 is DFQATT, CDR2 SNEGSKA, per germline (reference sequence). V lost 0 bases and J 1 base, leaving 4 bases between the germline ends. The CDR3 nucleotides are TGCAGTGCTAGAGACAGGGCCAAAAACATTCAGTACTTC. This encodes CSARDRAKNIQYF.

The chain recombines TRBV4-2 with TRBJ2-2; TRBD1 matches 9 bases. Germline V gene data show CDR1 as LGHNA and CDR2 as YNFKEQ. With V trimmed by 6 bases and J by 4 bases, 6 bases remained unmatched. The CDR3 contains 15 residues. The CDR3 sequence: CASRRTGDRTGELFF. The CDR3 DNA reads as TGTGCCAGCAGGAGGACAGGGGACCGCACCGGGGAGCTGTTTTTT.

This clonotype was seen a few times. This chain links TRBV24-1 with TRBJ2-2; D not resolved. Trimming removed 4 bases from V and 7 bases from J, with 3 bases in between. CDR1 KGHDR and CDR2 SFDVKD come from the germline V gene. CDR3 length: 11 amino acids. CDR3 loop: CATSEFGELFF. The CDR3 DNA sequence: TGTGCCACCAGTGAATTCGGGGAGCTGTTTTTT.

This clonotype was seen a handful of times. DNA for the CDR3: TGTGCCAGCAGCTTAATGTCTCGGGGCGCCCGCACTGAAGCTTTCTTT. Its protein is CASSLMSRGARTEAFF. The rearrangement joins TRBV7-3 to TRBJ1-1; TRBD1 is a possible D gene (5 bases). The CDR3 loop spans 16 amino acids. The germline V gene has CDR1 SGHTA and CDR2 FQGTGA. Deletions cut 1 base from V and 4 bases from J, with 16 bases between. The whole variable domain, filled in from reference TRBV7-3 and TRBJ1-1, reads GAGVSQTPSNKVTEKGKYVELRCDPISGHTALYWYRQSLGQGPEFLIYFQGTGAADDSGLPNDRFFAVRPEGSVSTLKIQRTERGDSAVYLCASSLMSRGARTEAFFGQGTRLTVV.

This clonotype was counted only a few times. The V call is TRBV11-2, the J call TRBJ2-5, with TRBD2 identical over 10 bases. The trim removed 1 base at V and 2 bases at J, leaving 10 bases unmatched. CDR1 SGHAT and CDR2 FQNNGV come from the germline V gene. The length of the CDR3 is 18 residues. This CDR3 reads CASSLAWLAGDPQETQYF. The CDR3, as DNA: TGTGCCAGCAGCTTAGCTTGGCTAGCGGGGGACCCTCAAGAGACCCAGTACTTC.

The V gene is TRBV4-1, the J gene TRBJ2-7; 8 bases map to TRBD1. This CDR3 is 15 amino acids long. Germline V lookup: CDR1 MGHRA, CDR2 YSYEKL. V shed 1 base, J shed 3 bases, and the junction held 5 bases outside the gene matches. CDR3 nucleotide sequence: TGCGCCAGCAGCCAAGCAAGTACAGGGGGCTACGAGCAGTACTTC. This codes for CASSQASTGGYEQYF.

This clonotype showed up just a few times. The V and J genes are TRBV3-1 and TRBJ1-1; no definite D call. The V gene lost 5 bases and the J gene lost 0 bases, with 16 bases spanning the gap. Germline V gives CDR1 LGHDT, CDR2 YNNKEL (reference sequence). The CDR3 contains 16 residues. CDR3 residues: CASSKLPGTMNTEAFF. The CDR3 DNA sequence: TGTGCCAGCAGCAAACTTCCCGGCACTATGAACACTGAAGCTTTCTTT.